The present entry profiles one T cell receptor (beta chain) with its context. Its antigen remains unknown. The sort gate was single viable CD3+CD4+CD8-CD45RO+ cells for memory CD4+ T cells. Sequenced by immunoSEQ multiplex PCR; TCRdb stores in-frame clones only, minus some. The table has 50,000 to 65,000 clones, about 73% seen once. This sample is part of a study of memory CD4+ T cells and cytomegalovirus serostatus. Deletions cut 1 base from V and 0 bases from J, with 14 bases between. The CDR3 is made up of 18 amino acids. The germline V gene has CDR1 SGHRS and CDR2 YFSETQ. Whole-study results and caveats: Of roughly 180 reported CMV TCRbeta sequences, around 62 were found in memory CD4+ repertoires.

The chain joins TRBV5-1 to TRBJ2-6; D is possibly TRBD1 or TRBD2 (5 bases each). Sequenced input: memory CD4+ T cells from blood. The TCR was taken from an adult in good health and CMV-seronegative. The CDR3 nucleotides read TGCGCCAGCAGCTTGTTCGGGACGGTAGCCTCTGGGGCCAACGTCCTGACTTTC. Its protein is CASSLFGTVASGANVLTF.